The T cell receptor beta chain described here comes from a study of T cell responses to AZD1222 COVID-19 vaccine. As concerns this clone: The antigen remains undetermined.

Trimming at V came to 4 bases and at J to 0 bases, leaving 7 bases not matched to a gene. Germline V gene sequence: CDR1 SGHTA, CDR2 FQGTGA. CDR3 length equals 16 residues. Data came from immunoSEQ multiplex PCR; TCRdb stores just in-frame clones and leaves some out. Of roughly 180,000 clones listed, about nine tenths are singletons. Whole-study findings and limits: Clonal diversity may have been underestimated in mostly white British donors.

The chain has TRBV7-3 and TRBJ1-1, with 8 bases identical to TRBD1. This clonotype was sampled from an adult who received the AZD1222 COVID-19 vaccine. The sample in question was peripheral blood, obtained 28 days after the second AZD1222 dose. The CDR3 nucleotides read TGTGCCAGCAGCTGGCGGACAGGGAAGGTGAACACTGAAGCTTTCTTT. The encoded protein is CASSWRTGKVNTEAFF.